The sample holds a few counts of the clone carrying this T cell receptor beta chain. V was trimmed by 7 bases and J by 1 base, leaving 10 bases between them. The CDR3 spans 14 residues. Germline V CDR1 and CDR2: SNHLY, FYNNEI. The data were taken from a study of blood T cell repertoires in COVID-19. Seattle patient enrollment occurred during active infection, with longitudinal follow-up thereafter. In the authors' workflow: Using reference gene primer amplification, nucleated cell counts were estimated. The table came from immunoSEQ multiplex PCR; TCRdb's copy has only in-frame clones and leaves some out. V and J calls and clone size are as listed in that table; D and trimming were resolved from the DNA. The sample shows about 60,000 clones, approximately 88% of them seen only once.

Sequenced input: peripheral blood. The source of this sequence is a man aged 55 to 70 with COVID-19, enrolled during active disease. The V call is TRBV2, the J call TRBJ2-2, with D possibly being TRBD1 (5 bases). CDR3: CASKQGENTGELFF. As DNA, the CDR3 is TGTGCCAGCAAGCAAGGGGAGAACACCGGGGAGCTGTTTTTT.